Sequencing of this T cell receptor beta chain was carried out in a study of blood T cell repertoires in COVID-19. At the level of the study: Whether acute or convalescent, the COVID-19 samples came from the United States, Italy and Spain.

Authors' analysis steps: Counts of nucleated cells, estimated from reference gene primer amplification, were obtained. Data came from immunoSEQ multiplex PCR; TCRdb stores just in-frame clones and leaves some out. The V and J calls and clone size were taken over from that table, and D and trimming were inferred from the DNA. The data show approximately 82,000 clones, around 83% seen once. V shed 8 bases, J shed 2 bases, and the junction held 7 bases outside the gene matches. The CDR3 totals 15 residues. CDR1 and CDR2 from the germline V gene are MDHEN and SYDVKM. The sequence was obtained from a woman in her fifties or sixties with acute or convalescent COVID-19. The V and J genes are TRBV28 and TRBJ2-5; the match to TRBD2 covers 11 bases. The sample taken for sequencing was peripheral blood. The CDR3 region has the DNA TGTGCCAGCGTTCTAGCGGGGGGCCTTCAAGAGACCCAGTACTTC. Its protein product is CASVLAGGLQETQYF.